The 22 T cell receptor beta chains in this list originate from one sample, sequenced in a study of CD4+ T cells in melanoma. Profiled with immunoSEQ multiplex PCR; TCRdb holds only in-frame clones, not every one. The profile shows roughly 120,000 clones, 92% of them singletons. The sample comprised peripheral blood. The origin of the receptors is a human donor with melanoma.

V gene TRBV5-1 combines with J gene TRBJ1-5, with D tentatively TRBD1 (6 bases). Trimming cost V 5 bases and J 0 bases, with 12 bases left between them. CDR1 is SGHRS, CDR2 YFSETQ, per germline. The CDR3 has 15 amino acids. CDR3 DNA sequence: TGCGCCAGCAGATCCACAGGGAATAGCAATCAGCCCCAGCATTTT. Translation: CASRSTGNSNQPQHF. The full variable domain, with the rest looked up from reference TRBV5-1 and TRBJ1-5, is KAGVTQTPRYLIKTRGQQVTLSCSPISGHRSVSWYQQTPGQGLQFLFEYFSETQRNKGNFPGRFSGRQFSNSRSEMNVSTLELGDSALYLCASRSTGNSNQPQHFGDGTRLSIL.

The V and J genes are TRBV7-3 and TRBJ2-7; unclear D gene. CDR1 is SGHTA and CDR2 is FQGTGA in the germline V gene. The CDR3 has 13 residues. Trimming stripped 5 bases from V and 5 bases from J, with 13 bases between. The CDR3 sequence is CASSPDPNDEQYF. Here the CDR3 DNA reads TGTGCCAGCAGCCCGGACCCCAATGACGAGCAGTACTTC.

This clone was recorded only once. The chain combines TRBV11-2 with TRBJ2-1; the D gene is possibly TRBD2 (5 bases). With 4 bases removed from V and 10 bases from J, the gap between germline ends came to 11 bases. Germline lookup yields CDR1 SGHAT and CDR2 FQNNGV. There are 12 residues in the CDR3. CDR3 sequence reads: CASSSTRYEQFF. The CDR3 DNA reads as TGTGCCAGCAGCTCCACTAGGTACGAGCAGTTCTTC.

The CDR3 sequence: CASRPTGRIWDEQFF. CDR3 bases: TGTGCCAGCAGACCGACAGGGCGTATCTGGGATGAGCAGTTCTTC. This chain connects TRBV7-6 to TRBJ2-1, with TRBD1 identical over 7 bases. This CDR3 spans 15 amino acids. Looked up from germline, CDR1 is SGHVS and CDR2 is FNYEAQ. Unmatched junction bases numbered 13, after V lost 6 bases and J lost 8 bases.

The V call is TRBV18, the J call TRBJ2-5; perhaps TRBD2 as D (6 bases). CDR1 KGHSH and CDR2 LQKENI come from the germline V gene. The ends were cut back, 3 bases at V and 5 bases at J, with 16 bases in the middle. The length of the CDR3 is 15 residues. CDR3 residues: CASSPGTGKGETQYF. The CDR3 nucleotides read TGTGCCAGCTCACCGGGGACTGGCAAAGGGGAGACCCAGTACTTC.

CDR3 sequence (DNA): TGTGCCAGCATACAGCGGGGGGCCGGGGAGACCCAGTACTTC. Translated: CASIQRGAGETQYF. This sequence joins TRBV6-5 and TRBJ2-5, with 9 positions matching TRBD2. Per the germline V gene, CDR1 is MNHEY and CDR2 is SVGAGI. This CDR3 has 14 residues. Trimming at V came to 7 bases and at J to 5 bases, leaving 8 bases not matched to a gene.

The chain couples TRBV6-6 to TRBJ1-2; a possible D gene is TRBD1 (6 bases). This CDR3 contains 14 residues. V was cut by 2 bases and J by 3 bases, with 10 bases left in between. Germline-derived CDR1 and CDR2 are MNHNY and SVGAGI (reference sequence). In DNA form, the CDR3 reads TGTGCCAGCAGTTACCCACAGGGATACTATGGCTACACCTTC. This codes for CASSYPQGYYGYTF.

The V gene is TRBV5-4, the J gene TRBJ2-5; perhaps TRBD2 as D (7 bases). This CDR3 comprises 15 residues. Germline-derived CDR1 and CDR2 are SGHNT and YYREEE (reference sequence). Trimming pared 5 bases from V and 0 bases from J, leaving 14 bases between. In DNA, the CDR3 is TGTGCCAGCAGGGGGGCGGGGGATAACCAAGAGACCCAGTACTTC. Protein product: CASRGAGDNQETQYF.

The rearrangement uses TRBV2 and TRBJ2-3, with 9 bases matching TRBD2. From germline, CDR1 is SNHLY and CDR2 FYNNEI. This CDR3 is built from 18 residues. The V segment lost 5 bases and the J segment 0 bases; nucleotides outside the gene matches: 12. CDR3 sequence reads: CASSLGESGGPSTDTQYF. The DNA for the CDR3 is TGTGCCAGCAGTCTCGGCGAGAGCGGGGGGCCCAGCACAGATACGCAGTATTTT.

This clone was counted once. This chain uses TRBV5-1 with TRBJ2-2, with TRBD2 as a possible D gene (6 bases). Per germline, CDR1 SGHRS and CDR2 YFSETQ. The ends were cut back, 5 bases at V and 0 bases at J, with 8 bases in the middle. This CDR3 is 14 amino acids long. DNA of the CDR3: TGCGCCAGCAGACGGGAGACGAACACCGGGGAGCTGTTTTTT. This codes for CASRRETNTGELFF.

The rearrangement uses TRBV5-6 and TRBJ2-1; 9 bases fit TRBD2. The J segment lost 3 bases and the V segment lost 1 base, leaving 5 bases of the junction unmatched. This CDR3 is 16 amino acids long. CDR1 and CDR2 (germline): SGHDT, YYEEEE. The CDR3 DNA reads TGTGCCAGCAGCTTGCGGGCGGGAGGGATCTACAATGAGCAGTTCTTC. It codes for CASSLRAGGIYNEQFF.

J is TRBJ2-2 and V is TRBV7-9, with a possible D match to TRBD2 (5 bases). Germline loops: CDR1 SEHNR, CDR2 FQNEAQ (reference sequence). Trimming shortened V by 2 bases and J by 4 bases, and 11 bases separated the two germline ends. The CDR3 runs 15 residues. Here the CDR3 reads CASSLSGSRTGELFF. In DNA form, the CDR3 reads TGTGCCAGCAGCTTATCGGGATCTCGCACCGGGGAGCTGTTTTTT.

This chain connects TRBV6-5 to TRBJ2-3; D gene unclear. The CDR3 totals 14 residues. Looked up from germline, CDR1 is MNHEY and CDR2 is SVGAGI. Deletions cut 0 bases from V and 4 bases from J, with 8 bases between. CDR3 amino acids: CASSYSVFSDTQYF. The CDR3 DNA follows: TGTGCCAGCAGTTACTCAGTGTTCTCAGATACGCAGTATTTT.

On this clone itself: The junction does not match germline at one end; this may be a read error. V gene TRBV5-1 combines with J gene TRBJ2-1; 10 nucleotides agree with TRBD1. This CDR3 comprises 16 residues. Germline assignment: CDR1 SGHRS and CDR2 YFSETQ. CDR3 residues: CASTLEGQGAYNEQFF. CDR3 nucleotides: TGCGCCAGCACCTTGGAAGGACAGGGGGCCTACAATGAGCAGTTCTTC.

The chain has TRBV5-1 and TRBJ2-1; TRBD2 aligns across 12 bases. V shed 4 bases and J 6 bases; nucleotides not matched to a gene: 5. Germline values: CDR1 SGHRS, CDR2 YFSETQ. This CDR3 spans 15 amino acids. The CDR3 reads CASSSGTSGSNEQFF. The CDR3 DNA is TGCGCCAGCAGCAGTGGGACTAGCGGGTCCAATGAGCAGTTCTTC.

This chain joins TRBV19 and TRBJ2-7; 7 bases are shared with TRBD2. The junction had 13 bases not matched to a gene; V was cut back by 4 bases and J by 7 bases. CDR3 size: 15 residues. Germline V CDR1 and CDR2: LNHDA, SQIVND (reference sequence). The CDR3 DNA reads TGTGCCAGTAGTACCCGGGGAGGGAGTCAGACGGAGCAGTACTTC. Protein sequence: CASSTRGGSQTEQYF.

The chain joins TRBV7-7 to TRBJ2-7; D remains unclear. The CDR3 runs to 14 residues. V dropped 3 bases and J dropped 3 bases, with 12 bases sitting between them. Germline V CDR1 and CDR2: SSHAT, FNYEAQ (reference sequence). Here the CDR3 DNA reads TGTGCCAGCAGCTTTCCCATCCTGAGCTACGAGCAGTACTTC. Amino acid sequence: CASSFPILSYEQYF. The entire variable domain, with the rest obtained from reference TRBV7-7 and TRBJ2-7, is as follows: GAGVSQSPRYKVTKRGQDVTLRCDPISSHATLYWYQQALGQGPEFLTYFNYEAQPDKSGLPSDRFSAERPEGSISTLTIQRTEQRDSAMYRCASSFPILSYEQYFGPGTRLTVT.

The chain recombines TRBV6-1 with TRBJ1-1; TRBD1 might be the D (6 bases). V dropped 6 bases and J dropped 0 bases, with 11 bases sitting between them. Germline lookup yields CDR1 MNHNS and CDR2 SASEGT. CDR3 length equals 14 residues. CDR3 sequence (DNA): TGTGCCAGCAGCGCCGGGGGCTTGAACACTGAAGCTTTCTTT. Residues: CASSAGGLNTEAFF.

This clone was observed a handful of times. The chain has TRBV6-6 and TRBJ1-2; D remains ambiguous. V shed 2 bases and J shed 7 bases, with 17 bases lying between them. Germline CDR1 MNHNY, CDR2 SVGAGI (reference sequence). The CDR3 contains 15 residues. The CDR3 DNA reads TGTGCCAGCAGTTACGAATCTGCCAGGAGCGCTGGCTACACCTTC. The encoded protein is CASSYESARSAGYTF.

This chain links TRBV7-9 with TRBJ2-3, with TRBD2 matching 8 bases. The CDR3 extends over 14 amino acids. Looked up from germline, CDR1 is SEHNR and CDR2 is FQNEAQ (reference sequence). With 3 bases clipped from V and 5 bases from J, the junction kept 4 bases outside the gene matches. CDR3 sequence reads: CASSFRRGGDTQYF. DNA for the CDR3: TGTGCCAGCAGCTTTCGTCGGGGGGGAGATACGCAGTATTTT. The full variable domain, with the rest looked up from reference TRBV7-9 and TRBJ2-3, is DTGVSQNPRHKITKRGQNVTFRCDPISEHNRLYWYRQTLGQGPEFLTYFQNEAQLEKSRLLSDRFSAERPKGSFSTLEIQRTEQGDSAMYLCASSFRRGGDTQYFGPGTRLTVL.

This chain uses TRBV5-6 with TRBJ2-1; 7 bases align to TRBD2. The CDR3 sequence is 16 residues long. Trimming at V came to 5 bases and at J to 5 bases, leaving 13 bases not matched to a gene. CDR1 SGHDT and CDR2 YYEEEE come from the germline V gene. The CDR3 coding sequence is TGTGCCAGCAGGCGGGGGTTAGGGTCGGCAGACAATGAGCAGTTCTTC. Translating it yields CASRRGLGSADNEQFF.

The chain recombines TRBV4-2 with TRBJ2-5; 10 bases align to TRBD2. From germline, CDR1 is LGHNA and CDR2 YNFKEQ. Losses at the gene ends were 4 bases for V and 2 bases for J; bases not matched to a gene: 4. There are 15 residues in the CDR3. CDR3 in amino acids: CASSLAGGLQETQYF. As DNA, the CDR3 is TGTGCCAGCAGCCTAGCGGGGGGTCTACAAGAGACCCAGTACTTC.